Following are 6 T cell receptor beta chains from one sample sequenced in a study of response to subunit inactivated influenza vaccine. TCRdb redid the calling of the RT-PCR reads with MiXCR, one entry per CDR3 protein. The sample holds about 580,000 distinct CDR3 sequences; 13% to 15% are singletons and the top ten take approximately 10%. Specimen: PBMCs from blood, collected about 11 days after vaccination. The receptors derive from a middle-aged man who received an inactivated influenza vaccine.

This chain uses TRBV29-1 with TRBJ2-7, with no clear D. The germline V gene encodes CDR1 SQVTM and CDR2 ANQGSEA. V lost 3 bases and J lost 2, with 11 bases in between. There are 13 residues in the CDR3. CDR3 bases: TGCAGCGTTGAGGTGGGCCGACCCTACGAGCAGTACTTC. Translation: CSVEVGRPYEQYF.

The chain has TRBV12-3 or TRBV12-4 and TRBJ2-7; D might be TRBD1 (6 bases). Trimming stripped 6 bases from V and 2 bases from J, with 8 bases between. The CDR3 has 12 amino acids. CDR3 in DNA: TGTGCCAGCAGGGGACAAACCTACGAGCAGTACTTC. It encodes CASRGQTYEQYF.

This clonotype came up a few times. The rearrangement links TRBV4-1 to TRBJ1-2; 7 nucleotides agree with TRBD1. Unmatched junction bases numbered 10, after V lost 1 base and J lost 5 bases. The CDR3 extends over 16 amino acids. The germline gives CDR1 MGHRA, CDR2 YSYEKL. The CDR3 coding sequence is TGCGCCAGCAGCCAAGCAGACAGGGTTCCCACATATGGCTACACCTTC. It translates to CASSQADRVPTYGYTF.

The chain recombines TRBV12-3 or TRBV12-4 with TRBJ2-1; D gene uncertain. This CDR3 is built from 14 residues. V was trimmed by 2 bases and J by 5 bases, leaving 10 bases between them. CDR3 protein: CASSLSLGNNEQFF. CDR3 DNA sequence: TGTGCCAGCAGTTTAAGTCTTGGAAACAATGAGCAGTTCTTC.

In this sample, this clonotype turned up a few times. V is TRBV4-3 and J is TRBJ2-5; 8 bases line up with TRBD1. Germline CDR1 reads LGHNA; CDR2 reads YSLEER. Germline trimming cut 1 base from V and 4 bases from J; bases unmatched to any gene: 14. There are 18 residues in the CDR3. CDR3 DNA: TGCGCCAGCAGCCAAGTTCCCAGGGGGCGTGGGGCCGGAGAGACCCAGTACTTC. This codes for CASSQVPRGRGAGETQYF.

This clonotype came up many times. A read error may account for a junction end that differs from germline. This chain links TRBV5-1 with TRBJ2-1; 11 nucleotides match TRBD1. This CDR3 comprises 15 residues. Germline CDR1 SGHRS, CDR2 YFSETQ. Here the CDR3 reads CASSLGTGGYNEQFF. CDR3 coding DNA: TGTGCCAGCAGTTTAGGGACAGGGGGGTACAATGAGCAGTTCTTC.